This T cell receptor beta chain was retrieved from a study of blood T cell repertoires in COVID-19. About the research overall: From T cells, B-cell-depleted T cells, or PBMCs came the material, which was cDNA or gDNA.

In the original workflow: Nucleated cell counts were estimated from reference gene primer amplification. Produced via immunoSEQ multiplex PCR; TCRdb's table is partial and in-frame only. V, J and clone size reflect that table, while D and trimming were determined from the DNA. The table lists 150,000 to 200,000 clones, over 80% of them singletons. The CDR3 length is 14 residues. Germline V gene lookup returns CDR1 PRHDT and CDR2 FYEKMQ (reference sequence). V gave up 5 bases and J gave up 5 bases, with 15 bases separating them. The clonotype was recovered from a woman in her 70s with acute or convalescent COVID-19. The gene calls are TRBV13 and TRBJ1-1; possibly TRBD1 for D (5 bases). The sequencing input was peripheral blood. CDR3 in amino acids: CASSPGTAGTEAFF. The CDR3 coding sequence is TGTGCCAGCAGCCCAGGGACGGCGGGGACTGAAGCTTTCTTT.